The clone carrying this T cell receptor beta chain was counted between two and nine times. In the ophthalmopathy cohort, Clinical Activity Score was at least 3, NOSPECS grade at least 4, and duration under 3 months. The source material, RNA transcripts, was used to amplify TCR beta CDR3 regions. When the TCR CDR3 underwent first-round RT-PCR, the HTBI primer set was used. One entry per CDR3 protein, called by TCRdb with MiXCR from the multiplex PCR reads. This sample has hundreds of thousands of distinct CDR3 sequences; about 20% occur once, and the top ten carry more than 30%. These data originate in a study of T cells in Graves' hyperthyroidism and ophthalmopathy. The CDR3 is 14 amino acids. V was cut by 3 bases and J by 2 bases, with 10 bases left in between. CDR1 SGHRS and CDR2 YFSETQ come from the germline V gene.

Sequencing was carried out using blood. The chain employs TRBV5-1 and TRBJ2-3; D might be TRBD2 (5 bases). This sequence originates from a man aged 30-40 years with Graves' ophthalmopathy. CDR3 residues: CASSSGEATDTQYF. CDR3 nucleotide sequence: TGCGCCAGCAGCTCCGGGGAAGCCACAGATACGCAGTATTTT.